This T cell receptor (beta chain) originates from a study of blood T cell repertoires in COVID-19. Looking at the study overall: Whether acute or convalescent, the COVID-19 samples came from the United States, Italy and Spain.

Authors' data handling: Quantification of nucleated cells was approximated via reference gene primer amplification. Profiled with immunoSEQ multiplex PCR; TCRdb holds only in-frame clones, not every one. D and trimming were read from the DNA, whereas the V and J calls and clone size are those reported in that table. Among 180,000 or so clones listed, around 82% were seen once. Germline values: CDR1 MNHEY, CDR2 SVGEGT. V lost 6 bases and J lost 10; bases outside the gene matches: 8. The CDR3 contains 14 residues. This clone turned up a few times. The TCR was taken from a human donor with acute or convalescent COVID-19. The donor label of this sample is uncertain. This chain uses TRBV6-2 or TRBV6-3 with TRBJ2-3; 12 nucleotides match TRBD2. The sample was peripheral blood. CDR3 residues: CASSAGLAGRSQYF. CDR3 DNA sequence: TGTGCCAGCAGCGCCGGACTAGCGGGACGGTCGCAGTATTTT.